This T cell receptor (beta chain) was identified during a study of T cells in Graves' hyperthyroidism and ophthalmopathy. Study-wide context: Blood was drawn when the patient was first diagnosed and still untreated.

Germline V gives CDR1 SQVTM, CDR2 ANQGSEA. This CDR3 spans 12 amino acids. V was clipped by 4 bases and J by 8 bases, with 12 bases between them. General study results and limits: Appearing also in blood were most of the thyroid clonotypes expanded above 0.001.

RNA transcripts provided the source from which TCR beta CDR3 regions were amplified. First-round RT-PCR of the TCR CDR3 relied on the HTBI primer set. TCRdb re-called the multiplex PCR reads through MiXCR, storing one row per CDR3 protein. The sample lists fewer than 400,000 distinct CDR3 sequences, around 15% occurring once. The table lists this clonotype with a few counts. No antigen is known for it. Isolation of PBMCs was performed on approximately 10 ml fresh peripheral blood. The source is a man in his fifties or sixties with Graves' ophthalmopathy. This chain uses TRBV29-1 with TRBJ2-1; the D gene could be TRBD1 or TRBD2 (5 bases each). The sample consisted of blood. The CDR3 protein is CSVVSGSDEQFF. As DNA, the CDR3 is TGCAGCGTTGTTTCAGGGAGCGATGAGCAGTTCTTC.